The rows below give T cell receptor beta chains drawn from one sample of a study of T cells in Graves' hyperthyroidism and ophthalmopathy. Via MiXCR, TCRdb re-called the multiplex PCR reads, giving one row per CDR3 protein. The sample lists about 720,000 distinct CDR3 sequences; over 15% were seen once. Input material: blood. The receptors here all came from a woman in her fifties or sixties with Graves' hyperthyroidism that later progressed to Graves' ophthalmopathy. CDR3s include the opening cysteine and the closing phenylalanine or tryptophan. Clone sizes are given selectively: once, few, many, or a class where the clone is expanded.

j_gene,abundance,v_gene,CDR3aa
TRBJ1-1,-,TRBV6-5,CASSYMRQMNTEAFF
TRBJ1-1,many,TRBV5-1,CASSLVQGAVFEAFF
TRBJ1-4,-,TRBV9,CASSVGWGGDEKLFF
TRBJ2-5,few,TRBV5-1,CASNSQGARETQYF
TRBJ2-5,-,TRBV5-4,CASSRERAGDGETQYF
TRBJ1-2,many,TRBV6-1,CASGGQIPNNYGYTF
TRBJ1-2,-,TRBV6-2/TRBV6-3,CASSRYGGKGYTF
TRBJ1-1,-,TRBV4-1,CASSQDLSLGGLAFF
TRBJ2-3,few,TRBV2,CASRGYGGILDTQYF
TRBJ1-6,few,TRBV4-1,CASSQGGYNSPLHF
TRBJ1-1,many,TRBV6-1,CASSTGSTEAFF
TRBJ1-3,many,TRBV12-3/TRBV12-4,CASSLVPGNTIYF
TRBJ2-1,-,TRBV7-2,CASSLAFGNNEQFF
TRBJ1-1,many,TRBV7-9,CASSLVGVLNTEAFF
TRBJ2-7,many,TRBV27,CASSSRGPYEQYF
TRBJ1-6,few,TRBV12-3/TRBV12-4,CASSRIQDSPLHF
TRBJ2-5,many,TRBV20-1,CGTKSGGQETQYF
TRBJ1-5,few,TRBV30,CAWASQGNQPQHF
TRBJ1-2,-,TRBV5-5,CASSFPGMNYGYTF
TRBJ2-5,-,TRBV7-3,CASLTRAALETQYF
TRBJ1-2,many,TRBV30,CAWRIGVVGYTF
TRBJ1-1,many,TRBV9,CASSPRGSGTGGTEAFF
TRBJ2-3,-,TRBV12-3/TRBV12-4,CASSPRAGRNTDTQYF
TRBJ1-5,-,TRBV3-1,CASSQDRGGGAEGQPQHF
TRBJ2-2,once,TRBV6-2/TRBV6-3,CASSRDRVGGELFF
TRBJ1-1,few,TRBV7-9,CASSPGPLREAFF
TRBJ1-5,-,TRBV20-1,CSAIKYSNQPQHF
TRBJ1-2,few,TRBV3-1,CASSQRDGDYGYTF
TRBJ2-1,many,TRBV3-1,CASSQQGPRDEQFF
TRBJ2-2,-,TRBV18,CASSPVLSNTGELFF
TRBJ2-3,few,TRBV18,CASSPGQPHQGDTQYF
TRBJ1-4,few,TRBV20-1,CSVRGGPHEKLFF
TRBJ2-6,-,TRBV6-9,CASSYVQGGVRTNVLTF
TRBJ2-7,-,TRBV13,CASSFSTARSQYEQYF
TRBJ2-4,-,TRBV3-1,CASSHGGSENIQYF
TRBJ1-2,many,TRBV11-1,CASSWTQWGGYTF
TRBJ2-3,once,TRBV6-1,CASSEAGLAADTQYF
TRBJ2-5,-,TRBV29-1,CSVLGGETQYF
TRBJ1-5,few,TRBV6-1,CASSGAVSGGPQHF
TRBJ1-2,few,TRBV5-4,CASSSTGTANYGYTF